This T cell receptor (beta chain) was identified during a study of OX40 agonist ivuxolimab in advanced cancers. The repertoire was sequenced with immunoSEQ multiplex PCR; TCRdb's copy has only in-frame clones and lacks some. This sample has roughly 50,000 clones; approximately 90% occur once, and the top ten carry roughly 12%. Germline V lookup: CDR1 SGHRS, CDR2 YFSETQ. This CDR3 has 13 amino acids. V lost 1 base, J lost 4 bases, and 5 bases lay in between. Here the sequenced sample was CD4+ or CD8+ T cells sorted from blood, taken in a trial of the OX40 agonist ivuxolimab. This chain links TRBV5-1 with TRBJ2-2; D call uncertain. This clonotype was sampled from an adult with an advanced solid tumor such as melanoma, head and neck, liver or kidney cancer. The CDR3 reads CASSLKSTGELFF. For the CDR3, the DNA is TGCGCCAGCAGCTTGAAATCCACCGGGGAGCTGTTTTTT.